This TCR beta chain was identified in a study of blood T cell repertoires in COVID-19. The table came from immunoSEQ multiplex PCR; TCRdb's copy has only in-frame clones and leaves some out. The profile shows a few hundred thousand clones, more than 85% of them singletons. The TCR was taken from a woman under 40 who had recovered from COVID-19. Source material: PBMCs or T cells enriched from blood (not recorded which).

CDR3 sequence (DNA): TGTGCCAGCTCCGACGTGGGGACTAGCGGGAGGGTGATAAACTACGAGCAGTACTTC. This sequence encodes CASSDVGTSGRVINYEQYF. The genes are TRBV18 and TRBJ2-7; TRBD2 matches at 16 bases. The germline gives CDR1 KGHSH, CDR2 LQKENI. Trimming at V came to 6 bases and at J to 3 bases, leaving 14 bases not matched to a gene. The CDR3 contains 19 residues.